This T cell receptor beta chain was found in a study of blood T cells in healthy people across ages (dated by TCRdb to the mid-2010s). Regarding the research as a whole: In model experiments, roughly one uniquely barcoded TCR beta cDNA molecule per two T cells was captured by template switching. To avoid experimental bias, donors of different ages were randomly spread across the sequencing lanes. The study measured age-related changes in TCR beta repertoire diversity using deep sequencing normalized with unique cDNA molecular identifiers. The donors were split into four age groups: young (average around 15 years), middle-aged (about 40), aged (roughly 60) and long-lived (approximately 89). For two donors (one aged 18 to 30 and one aged 80 or older), the study analyzed two additional independent replicas of 1 million unique cDNA reads from the same blood draw.

The paper as a whole reports these results and caveats: Observed TCR beta diversity per million T cells fell roughly linearly with age, and a significant reduction was already apparent by age approximately 41. The long-lived group showed more naive CD4+ T cells, fewer expanded clones and increased TCR diversity than the aged group, suggesting age selection. Observed TCR beta diversity correlated strongly with the percentage of naive T cells measured by flow cytometry. Estimates of total diversity based on one million sequenced T cells were considered lower bounds and underestimates. Because the CMV infection status of the donors was unknown, age-related changes in expanded clonotypes may potentially have been confounded. Because profiling used bulk unsorted PBMCs, naive and antigen-experienced compartments could not be compared conclusively.

Including the terminal cysteine and phenylalanine, the CDR3 comprises 15 residues. Left in the record is the CDR3 DNA by itself, 45 bases read in frame from the first base. V and J lose 2 bases and 1 base, and a span of 8 bases separates them. Comment on this clonotype: The antigen it recognizes is unknown. Per-base qualities were not stored, and no clone one base away is much larger.

The protocol used for the library was 5' RACE. The instrument given in TCRdb is Illumina HiSeq 2500. The second PCR ran for roughly 7 to 11 cycles and used a J-beta primer mix along with a sample-barcoded 5' primer. A template-switch 5' adaptor carrying 12 random nucleotides introduced a unique molecular identifier onto each TCR beta cDNA molecule. Each sample yielded at least 2.5 million CDR3-containing paired-end reads. The Mint cDNA synthesis kit, primed by a TRBC-specific oligonucleotide, was used to synthesize first-strand cDNA from all RNA. After uracil-DNA glycosylase treatment, a first 18-cycle PCR used universal primers M1SS and BC2_uni_R on all cDNA. The study's own analysis went as follows. For normalization, 1 million high-quality reads were randomly selected from each sample, with every read carrying a distinct molecular identifier. Instead of being binned into consensus sequences, reads with shared molecular identifiers were discarded. MiTCR, run with a Q25 quality threshold and the strictest error-elimination algorithm, handled CDR3 identification, clonotype clustering and error correction. A nonparametric unseen species model with Euler transformation was used to estimate a lower bound on total TCR beta diversity. TCRdb's own reprocessing of the public reads used fastp at Q25 and MiXCR and kept productive beta chains. Rows merge per CDR3 protein into single entries with the most common DNA and genes. These V and J calls are TCRdb output, not the study's own analysis. The sample table lists under 1,000,000 distinct CDR3 sequences, under 40% of them with a count of one. The top ten clones comprise approximately 13% of the sample.

The donors were around 39 Caucasian individuals from Russia, aged roughly 6 to 100 years, who were systemically healthy. Each donor gave about 9.7 milliliters of peripheral blood, drawn into EDTA-treated Vacutainer tubes. PBMCs were isolated by Ficoll-Paque density-gradient centrifugation, with at least 6 million obtained per sample. Trizol reagent was used to extract total RNA from the PBMCs, yielding at least 6 micrograms per sample. Naive CD45RAhigh/CD27high T cell percentages were measured by flow cytometry on a PBMC aliquot from every donor. The sequenced sample was blood. This TCR derives from a man aged 18-30 years in good health. The rearrangement joined TRBV12-3 or TRBV12-4 to TRBJ2-2, with the D gene possibly TRBD1 or TRBD2, each one fitting 6 bases. In nucleotides, the sequence is TGTGCCAGCAGTTTAAAGGGGGGGAACACCGGGGAGCTGTTTTTT. Translation gives CASSLKGGNTGELFF.